A single T cell receptor (beta chain) is shown here with its context. Its cognate antigen is unknown. For TCRbeta, the library was prepared with unique molecular identifiers. TCRdb independently ran MiXCR on the PCR reads; one entry per CDR3 protein. Among approximately 230,000 distinct CDR3 sequences listed, roughly a quarter were seen once. The sample comes from a study of T-cell reconstitution after alpha-beta-depleted transplantation in children. Study-wide points: Hyperexpanded clones declined; after one year, newly produced T cells mostly supplied diversity. Several hundred expanded graft clones reportedly were the source of alpha-beta T cells about two months after transplant. Surviving recipient T cells and thymic progenitors produced the high day-60 TCRbeta diversity seen in some patients.

The input for sequencing was PBMCs, mostly from graft donor cells, taken 360 days after TCRalphabeta/CD19-depleted stem cell transplant. This clonotype originated in a female patient aged 2-10 years who had a stem cell transplant for congenital amegakaryocytic thrombocytopenia, so the T cells may come from the graft donor.

CDR3: CASSFRDTEQYF. CDR3 DNA sequence: TGTGCCAGCAGTTTTAGGGACACCGAGCAGTACTTC. The J gene is TRBJ2-7, the V gene TRBV12-3 or TRBV12-4; D is possibly TRBD1 (6 bases). Deletions cut 3 bases from V and 6 bases from J, with 9 bases between. This CDR3 is 12 amino acids long.